This T cell receptor (beta chain) was identified in a study of T cell responses to AZD1222 COVID-19 vaccine. Study-wide results and limits: An increase in Spike-specific TCR breadth and depth was observed after two AZD1222 doses. Vaccine-related CD4 TCRs covered spike, predominating at 160-218 and 743-854. All repertoire sampling was performed exclusively after the peak T cell response.

Clones were read by immunoSEQ multiplex PCR, and TCRdb kept only the in-frame ones, dropping some. The top ten hold 0.55% of the sample, which has about 270,000 clones, around 93% seen once. Second-dose intervals near 4 or 12 weeks were combined. The sample holds one count of this clone. Antigen unknown. The ends were cut back, 7 bases at V and 8 bases at J, with 11 bases in the middle. The CDR3 totals 12 residues. CDR1 is SNHLY and CDR2 is FYNNEI in the germline V gene. V gene TRBV2 combines with J gene TRBJ1-4, with D uncertain. Sequences were derived from peripheral blood, sampled 28 days after the second AZD1222 dose. This receptor was identified in an adult who received the AZD1222 COVID-19 vaccine. CDR3 protein: CASTRTAEKLFF. DNA for the CDR3: TGTGCCAGCACTCGGACTGCCGAAAAACTGTTTTTT.